The 15 T cell receptor beta chains below come from one sample, sequenced in a study of blood T cell repertoires in COVID-19. Here immunoSEQ multiplex PCR was the method, and the copy in TCRdb shows in-frame clones only, minus some. Of about 180,000 clones in the sample, 79% were seen once. The sample taken for sequencing was peripheral blood. The receptor set was obtained from a woman aged 60-70 years with COVID-19, enrolled during active disease.

The CDR3 is CASSSGTVNTEAFF. Written as DNA, the CDR3 is TGTGCCAGCAGCTCCGGGACAGTGAACACTGAAGCTTTCTTT. This chain joins TRBV6-5 and TRBJ1-1, with TRBD1 identical over 7 bases. This CDR3 contains 14 residues. V shed 6 bases, J shed 0 bases, and the junction held 4 bases outside the gene matches. The germline CDR1 and CDR2 sequences are MNHEY and SVGAGI.

The chain has TRBV19 and TRBJ1-5; possible D gene TRBD1, 6 bases. V lost 5 bases and J 7 bases, leaving 9 bases between the germline ends. Germline CDR1 LNHDA, CDR2 SQIVND (reference sequence). This CDR3 spans 12 amino acids. CDR3 DNA sequence: TGTGCCAGTAGTGTGGACAGCCAGCCCCAGCATTTT. Residues: CASSVDSQPQHF.

This sequence joins TRBV21-1 and TRBJ2-3; the D segment call TRBD2 is taken from the table without a DNA check. TRBV21-1 is designated a pseudogene. The CDR3 is made up of 15 amino acids. The chain's CDR3 is CASWLEGSEGDTQYF. CDR3 bases: TGTGCCAGTTGGCTTGAGGGTAGCGAGGGAGATACGCAGTATTTT.

The J gene is TRBJ1-5, the V gene TRBV28; 8 nucleotides line up with TRBD1. In germline, CDR1 is MDHEN, CDR2 SYDVKM. The CDR3 extends over 14 amino acids. J gave up 7 bases and V 5 bases, and 7 bases lay outside the gene matches. CDR3 loop: CASSPGQGAQPQHF. CDR3 in DNA: TGTGCCAGCAGTCCAGGACAGGGAGCCCAGCCCCAGCATTTT.

This clone was observed a single time. The rearrangement uses TRBV10-2 and TRBJ2-5; 7 nucleotides match TRBD2. Per germline, CDR1 WSHSY and CDR2 SAAADI. The CDR3 is made up of 15 amino acids. The V gene end was trimmed by 3 bases and the J gene end by 3 bases; junction bases not matched to a gene: 7. The CDR3 DNA reads as TGCGCCAGCAGTGAATCTGGGGGGAGGGAAGAGACCCAGTACTTC. This codes for CASSESGGREETQYF.

The chain links TRBV7-3 to TRBJ1-1; D is undetermined. Trimming cost V 3 bases and J 3 bases, with 8 bases left between them. The germline V gene has CDR1 SGHTA and CDR2 FQGTGA. The CDR3 contains 13 residues. The DNA for the CDR3 is TGTGCCAGCAGCTTCATGAGGGACACTGAAGCTTTCTTT. Translating gives CASSFMRDTEAFF.

The CDR3 region is CASSQGTGGQSEQFF. CDR3 DNA: TGCGCCAGCAGCCAGGGGACAGGGGGCCAGTCTGAGCAGTTCTTC. The V call is TRBV4-3, the J call TRBJ2-1; 12 positions match TRBD1. CDR1 is LGHNA and CDR2 is YSLEER in the germline V gene. V was pared by 3 bases and J by 9 bases, with 6 bases of the junction left unmatched. This CDR3 is built from 15 residues.

V usage is TRBV29-1 and J usage is TRBJ1-1; 7 nucleotides agree with TRBD1. Germline lookup yields CDR1 SQVTM and CDR2 ANQGSEA. CDR3 length: 14 residues. V was pared by 7 bases and J by 0 bases, with 8 bases of the junction left unmatched. CDR3 coding DNA: TGCAGCGCCGCTGACAGGGTCTTGAACACTGAAGCTTTCTTT. It is translated as CSAADRVLNTEAFF.

The chain links TRBV6-1 to TRBJ2-7; 9 bases are a match to TRBD2. Germline values: CDR1 MNHNS, CDR2 SASEGT. The CDR3 spans 15 residues. After removal of 2 bases from V and 6 bases from J, the junction contained 8 bases not matched to a gene. CDR3 coding DNA: TGTGCCAGCAGTGAATTGCTAGCGGGATTGTCCGAGCAGTACTTC. Its translation: CASSELLAGLSEQYF.

This clone has only a few counts. The chain has TRBV28 and TRBJ1-6; TRBD1 agrees at 7 bases. The CDR3 loop spans 15 amino acids. After removal of 4 bases from V and 9 bases from J, the junction contained 9 bases not matched to a gene. Germline CDR1 MDHEN, CDR2 SYDVKM. The CDR3 loop reads CASSSEGASGSPLHF. Here the CDR3 DNA reads TGTGCCAGCAGTTCCGAGGGGGCTTCGGGTTCACCCCTCCACTTT.

The table lists this clone with a count of one. The chain is built from TRBV6-2 or TRBV6-3 and TRBJ2-5, with 14 positions matching TRBD2. Germline V lookup: CDR1 MNHEY, CDR2 SVGEGT. Trimming at V came to 2 bases and at J to 3 bases, leaving 14 bases not matched to a gene. The length of the CDR3 is 20 residues. As DNA, the CDR3 is TGTGCCAGCAGTTACCGTGTCGGGACTAGCGGGAGTGGGATCAAAGAGACCCAGTACTTC. It codes for CASSYRVGTSGSGIKETQYF.

The CDR3 is CASSLAGGGHSGNTIYF. In DNA form, the CDR3 reads TGCGCCAGCAGCTTGGCCGGCGGCGGCCACTCTGGAAACACCATATATTTT. The V call is TRBV5-1, the J call TRBJ1-3, with D unresolved. CDR3 length: 17 residues. In germline, CDR1 is SGHRS, CDR2 YFSETQ. V was clipped by 0 bases and J by 0 bases, with 13 bases between them.

The CDR3: CSASPGGSSYEQYF. CDR3 DNA sequence: TGCAGTGCTAGTCCGGGAGGGAGCTCCTACGAGCAGTACTTC. The chain couples TRBV20-1 to TRBJ2-7; TRBD2 agrees at 8 bases. V lost 3 bases and J lost 0; bases outside the gene matches: 4. The germline gives CDR1 DFQATT, CDR2 SNEGSKA (reference sequence). CDR3 length equals 14 residues.

This rearrangement joins TRBV4-3 to TRBJ2-1; 9 bases are shared with TRBD2. The trim removed 1 base at V and 5 bases at J, leaving 6 bases unmatched. Germline CDR1 and CDR2: LGHNA and YSLEER. The CDR3 loop spans 16 amino acids. The CDR3 spells CASSQVAGGNDNEQFF. As DNA, the CDR3 is TGCGCCAGCAGCCAAGTCGCGGGAGGGAACGACAATGAGCAGTTCTTC.

The chain has TRBV19 and TRBJ1-3; no firm D call. CDR1 is LNHDA and CDR2 is SQIVND in the germline V gene (reference sequence). The CDR3 sequence is 14 residues long. V lost 5 bases and J 2 bases, leaving 10 bases between the germline ends. CDR3 DNA sequence: TGTGCCAGTAGTCGGGGTAAAGCTGGAAACACCATATATTTT. This translates into CASSRGKAGNTIYF.